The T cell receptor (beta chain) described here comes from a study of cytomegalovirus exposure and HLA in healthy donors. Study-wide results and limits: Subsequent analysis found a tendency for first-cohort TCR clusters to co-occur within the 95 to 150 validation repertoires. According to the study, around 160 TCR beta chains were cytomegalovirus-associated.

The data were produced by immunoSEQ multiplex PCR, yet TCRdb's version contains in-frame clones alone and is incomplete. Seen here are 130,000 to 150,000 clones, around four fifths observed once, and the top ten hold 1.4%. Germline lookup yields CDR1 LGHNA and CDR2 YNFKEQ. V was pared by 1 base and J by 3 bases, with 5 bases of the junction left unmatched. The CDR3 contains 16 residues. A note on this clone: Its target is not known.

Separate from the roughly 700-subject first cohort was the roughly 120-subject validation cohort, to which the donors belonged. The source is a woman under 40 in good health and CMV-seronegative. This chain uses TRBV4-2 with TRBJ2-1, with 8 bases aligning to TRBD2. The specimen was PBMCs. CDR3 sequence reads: CASSQGLASFYNEQFF. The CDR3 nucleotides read TGTGCCAGCAGCCAAGGACTAGCGAGCTTCTACAATGAGCAGTTCTTC.